This T cell receptor beta chain was obtained from a study of blood T cell repertoires in COVID-19. Overall study: There were acute and convalescent COVID-19 samples, and they came from the United States, Italy and Spain.

This CDR3 is built from 14 residues. Germline lookup yields CDR1 LNHNV and CDR2 YYDKDF (reference sequence). Trimming pared 1 base from V and 8 bases from J, leaving 14 bases between. Original processing notes: Counts of nucleated cells, estimated from reference gene primer amplification, were obtained. Sequencing used immunoSEQ multiplex PCR; TCRdb keeps in-frame clones, though not all of them. V and J calls and clone size are copied from that table; D and trimming were computed from the DNA. Of 350,000 to 450,000 clones listed, 87% are singletons. Seattle patients were enrolled while actively infected and followed longitudinally.

The sequence derives from a woman aged 55-69 years with COVID-19, enrolled during active disease. Input material: peripheral blood. This chain connects TRBV15 to TRBJ1-2; no firm D call. The CDR3 sequence is CATSRVNPISGYTF. CDR3 nucleotide sequence: TGTGCCACCAGCAGAGTCAATCCCATAAGCGGCTACACCTTC.